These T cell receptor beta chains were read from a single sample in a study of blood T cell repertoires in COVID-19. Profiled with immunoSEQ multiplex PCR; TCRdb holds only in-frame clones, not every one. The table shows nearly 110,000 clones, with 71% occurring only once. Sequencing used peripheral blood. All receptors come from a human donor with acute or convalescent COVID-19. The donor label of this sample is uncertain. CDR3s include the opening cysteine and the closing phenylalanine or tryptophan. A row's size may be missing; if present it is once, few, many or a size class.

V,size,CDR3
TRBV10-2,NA,CASYRDYGYTF
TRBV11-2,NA,CASTPSSGNTEAFF
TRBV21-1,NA,CASSKDRGNTIYF
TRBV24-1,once,CATSDFGGDTDTQYF
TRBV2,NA,CASAKETQYF
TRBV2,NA,CASSPLTKNTEAFF
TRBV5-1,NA,CASYRGDTGELFF
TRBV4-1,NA,CASRAVRGGSGANVLTF
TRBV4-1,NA,CASSHPTGDSYNEQFF
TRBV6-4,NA,CASGGPVPNTEAFF
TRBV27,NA,CASSTRTSGGPRIGELFF
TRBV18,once,CASSRRTGENTEAFF
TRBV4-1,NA,CASSQRRGGTEAFF
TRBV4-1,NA,CASSHLVAGVSTDTQYF
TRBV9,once,CASSGRDSKSSYNSPLHF
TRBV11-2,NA,CASSPRGTNEKLFF
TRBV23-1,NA,CASSQSGRGELNTEAFF
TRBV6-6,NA,CASRHRVGAGANVLTF
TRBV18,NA,CASSLMSSYNEQFF
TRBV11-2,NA,CASSFGGSSYNSPLHF
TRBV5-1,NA,CASRPGGRAFYGYTF
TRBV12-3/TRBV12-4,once,CASSLGLTYGYTF
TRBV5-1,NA,CASTKTGGKETQYF
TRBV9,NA,CASSPLRHASSGNTIYF
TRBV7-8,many,CASSLGWTGGASTEAFF
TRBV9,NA,CASSGQGGNSPLHF
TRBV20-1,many,CSASFLASSGNTIYF
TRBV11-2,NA,CASSDPGQINTEAFF
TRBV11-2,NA,CASRRRGVQNEQFF
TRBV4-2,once,CASSQDLARRAFF
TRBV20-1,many,CSASRGGTTNEKLFF
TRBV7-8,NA,CASSLALAGSYEQYF
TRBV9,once,CASSVGGGYTF
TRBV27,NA,CASFKERTGEDYGYTF
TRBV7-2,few,CASSLEGGGDPYGYTF
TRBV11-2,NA,CASSLTSGNSAGNTIYF